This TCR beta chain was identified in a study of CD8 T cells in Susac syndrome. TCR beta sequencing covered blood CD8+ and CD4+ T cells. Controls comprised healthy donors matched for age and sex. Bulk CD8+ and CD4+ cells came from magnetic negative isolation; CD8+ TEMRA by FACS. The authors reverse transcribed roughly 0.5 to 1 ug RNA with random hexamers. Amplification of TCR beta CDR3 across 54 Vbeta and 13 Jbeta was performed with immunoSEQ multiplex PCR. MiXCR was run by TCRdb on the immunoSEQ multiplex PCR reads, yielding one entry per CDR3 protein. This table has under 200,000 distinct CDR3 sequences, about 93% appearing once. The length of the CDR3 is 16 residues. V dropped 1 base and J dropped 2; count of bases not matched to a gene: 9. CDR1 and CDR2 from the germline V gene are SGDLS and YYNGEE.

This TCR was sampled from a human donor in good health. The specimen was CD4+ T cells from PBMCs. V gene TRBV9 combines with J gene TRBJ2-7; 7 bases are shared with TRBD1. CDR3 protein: CASSVSTDRVPYEQYF. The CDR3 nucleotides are TGTGCCAGCAGCGTATCAACCGACAGGGTTCCCTACGAGCAGTACTTC.